This T cell receptor beta chain was sequenced in a study of T cell changes during pregnancy in multiple sclerosis. Germline-derived CDR1 and CDR2 are MDHEN and SYDVKM. Trimming took 5 bases from V and 5 from J; bases not matched to a gene: 5. This CDR3 comprises 15 residues. Method: immunoSEQ multiplex PCR; TCRdb's copy keeps in-frame clones and lacks some. In the table there are tens of thousands of clones, roughly 94% of which are singletons. The clonotype comes from a female donor with multiple sclerosis, enrolled in a pregnancy study. This chain connects TRBV28 to TRBJ1-5; 11 bases agree with TRBD1. Specimen: CD4+ T cells from peripheral blood mononuclear cells, collected in the second trimester of pregnancy. The CDR3 nucleotides read TGTGCCAGCAGTAGGGACAGGGGGAAGCATCAGCCCCAGCATTTT. This gives the protein CASSRDRGKHQPQHF. Supplemented by reference TRBV28 and TRBJ1-5, the full variable domain reads DVKVTQSSRYLVKRTGEKVFLECVQDMDHENMFWYRQDPGLGLRLIYFSYDVKMKEKGDIPEGYSVSREKKERFSLILESASTNQTSMYLCASSRDRGKHQPQHFGDGTRLSIL.